These T cell receptor beta chains were read from a single sample in a study of cytomegalovirus exposure and HLA in healthy donors. The table came from immunoSEQ multiplex PCR; TCRdb's copy has only in-frame clones and leaves some out. The sample lists approximately 160,000 clones, roughly 80% occurring once. The sample was PBMCs. The receptors come from a man over 45 in good health and CMV-seropositive. CDR3s include the opening cysteine and the closing phenylalanine or tryptophan. D genes are given only for firm matches. Clone size is shown for a subset of rows, as once, few, many or a class of expanded clone.

d_call clone_size j_call v_call cdr3_nt cdr3_aa
. . TRBJ2-1 TRBV11-1 TGTGCCAGCAGCTTTTCGAGCTCCTACAATGAGCAGTTCTTC CASSFSSSYNEQFF
. . TRBJ2-7 TRBV7-9 TGTTCCAGCAGCTTTACGGGGCCTAGCGTAACCTACGAGCAGTACTTC CSSSFTGPSVTYEQYF
. . TRBJ2-2 TRBV7-9 TGTGCCAGCAGCCCAACGGCAGGGGCCACCGGGGAGCTGTTTTTT CASSPTAGATGELFF
. . TRBJ1-2 TRBV12-5 TGTGCTAGTGGTTTGCAGGGGTTTCACGGCTACACCTTC CASGLQGFHGYTF
TRBD2 once TRBJ2-1 TRBV18 TGTGCCAGCTCACCGCTAGGAACTAGCGGGGGGGCCGGTGAGCAGTTCTTC CASSPLGTSGGAGEQFF
TRBD1 . TRBJ1-1 TRBV28 TGTGCCAGCAGTTTCTGGTCAGGACAGGGTGAAGCTTTCTTT CASSFWSGQGEAFF
TRBD1 few TRBJ1-3 TRBV7-9 TGTGCCAGCAGCTCAGCAGGGGGCGGTGGAAACACCATATATTTT CASSSAGGGGNTIYF
. . TRBJ2-7 TRBV11-1 TGTGCCAGCAGCGTGGGCAGGGGATCCTACGAGCAGTACTTC CASSVGRGSYEQYF
. . TRBJ2-7 TRBV6-6 TGTGCCAGCAGTTACACGACAGACTCCTACGAGCAGTACTTC CASSYTTDSYEQYF
TRBD1 . TRBJ1-6 TRBV14 TGTGCCAGCAGCCATCGGACAGGTCCAAGCTCCTATAATTCACCCCTCCACTTT CASSHRTGPSSYNSPLHF
. . TRBJ1-1 TRBV19 TGTGCCAGTAGGTTCGCGGGCGAAGCTTTCTTT CASRFAGEAFF
TRBD2 . TRBJ2-5 TRBV6-5 TGTGCCAGCAGCTCGGGACTAGCGGGGGAGGAGACCCAGTACTTC CASSSGLAGEETQYF
. . TRBJ1-1 TRBV5-4 TGTGCCAGCAGCATAGACAGGAACACTGAAGCTTTCTTT CASSIDRNTEAFF
TRBD1 . TRBJ2-7 TRBV10-3 TGTGCCATCACAGGACAGGGGTCGAACGAGCAGTACTTC CAITGQGSNEQYF
. . TRBJ1-5 TRBV7-6 TGTGCCAGCAGCTTGGGGGGGGCGGGTCAGCCCCAGCATTTT CASSLGGAGQPQHF
. . TRBJ1-2 TRBV5-1 TGCGCCAGCAGCTTAGGACAGACCTATGGCTACACCTTC CASSLGQTYGYTF
. . TRBJ1-5 TRBV6-1 TGTGCCAGCAGTGAGGGCCCGTCGCAGGTCGGCAATCAGCCCCAGCATTTT CASSEGPSQVGNQPQHF
. . TRBJ2-4 TRBV15 TGTGCCACCAGCATGCCAGGGGTGGCAAACATTCAGTACTTC CATSMPGVANIQYF
. few TRBJ1-3 TRBV28 TGTGCCAGCAGTTTCCGGGTCTCTGGAAACACCATATATTTT CASSFRVSGNTIYF
TRBD1 . TRBJ1-2 TRBV28 TGTGCCAGCAGTTTCCCTATTACAGGGGGCTATGGCTACACCTTC CASSFPITGGYGYTF
TRBD1 . TRBJ1-6 TRBV27 TGTGCCAGCAGTCCCGGGACAGGGGGGAATAATTCACCCCTCCACTTT CASSPGTGGNNSPLHF
. . TRBJ1-2 TRBV15 TGTGCCACCAGCAGAGATATTGCAGGGAACTATGGCTACACCTTC CATSRDIAGNYGYTF
TRBD1 . TRBJ1-5 TRBV7-9 TGTGCCAGCAGCCCACAGGGGGCCGTTCAGCCCCAGCATTTT CASSPQGAVQPQHF
. once TRBJ2-2 TRBV7-9 TGTGCCAGCAGCCCCCAGATCCGGAGCACCGGGGAGCTGTTTTTT CASSPQIRSTGELFF
TRBD2 . TRBJ2-7 TRBV6-5 TGTGCCAGCAAAAGTTGGGCCAGCGGGGAGTACGAGCAGTACTTC CASKSWASGEYEQYF
TRBD1 . TRBJ2-2 TRBV9 TGTGCCAGCAGCGCCCAGGACAGGGCTTACGGGGAGCTGTTTTTT CASSAQDRAYGELFF
. . TRBJ2-7 TRBV18 TGTGCCAGCTCACCAATTGCAGGGCGCTACGAGCAGTACTTC CASSPIAGRYEQYF
TRBD1 . TRBJ2-7 TRBV28 TGTGCCAGCAGCCCCAGGGACAGGGGGCTTGACGAGCAGTACTTC CASSPRDRGLDEQYF
. . TRBJ2-1 TRBV19 TGTGCCAGTAGTAGCTATAGCGCCGGAGAGCAGTTCTTC CASSSYSAGEQFF
TRBD2 . TRBJ2-1 TRBV27 TGTGCCAGCATAATCCGGACTAGCGGGTACAATGAGCAGTTCTTC CASIIRTSGYNEQFF
TRBD1 . TRBJ2-7 TRBV5-1 TGCGCCAGCAGCTTGGGGACAGGGATCTACGAGCAGTACTTC CASSLGTGIYEQYF
. . TRBJ1-1 TRBV21-1 TGTGCCAGCAGCCTGCCCTTAGGGGGTCGCAAGTGGAACACTGAAGCTTTCTTT CASSLPLGGRKWNTEAFF
. . TRBJ2-7 TRBV27 TGTGCCAGCAGTTTAAGGGGCAGGGTGAGTGAGCAGTACTTC CASSLRGRVSEQYF
TRBD1 few TRBJ1-4 TRBV18 TGTGCCAGCTCATCCAATACAGGGGCATATAATGAAAAACTGTTTTTT CASSSNTGAYNEKLFF
. once TRBJ2-3 TRBV9 TGTGCCAGCAGCGTCTCTAGGGGGGGAACAGATACGCAGTATTTT CASSVSRGGTDTQYF
. . TRBJ2-3 TRBV5-4 TGTGCCAGCAGAGGACAGACCGGGAGGAGCACAGATACGCAGTATTTT CASRGQTGRSTDTQYF
TRBD2 . TRBJ2-3 TRBV19 TGTGCCAGTACTCAATCTAGCGGGGGAGTAGATACGCAGTATTTT CASTQSSGGVDTQYF
TRBD1 . TRBJ1-2 TRBV6-6 TGTGCCAGCAGTTACGGCCGGGACAGTAACTATGGCTACACCTTC CASSYGRDSNYGYTF
. . TRBJ2-3 TRBV6-4 TGTGCCAGCAGTGACAGGTCTAGTCTGGGCACAGATACGCAGTATTTT CASSDRSSLGTDTQYF
TRBD2 . TRBJ2-2 TRBV19 TGTGCCAGTGCGGACCGGCTAGCGGAGAACACCGGGGAGCTGTTTTTT CASADRLAENTGELFF
TRBD1 . TRBJ1-1 TRBV18 TGTGCCAGCTCATTGGGACAGGCCGCCTCTGAAGCTTTCTTT CASSLGQAASEAFF
TRBD2 . TRBJ2-7 TRBV11-2 TGTGCCAGCAGCTTAAGGAGCGGGGAATCCTACGAGCAGTACTTC CASSLRSGESYEQYF
TRBD2 few TRBJ2-2 TRBV2 TGTGCCAGAGCCCCTAGCGGGAGGCCCGGGGAGCTGTTTTTT CARAPSGRPGELFF
. . TRBJ1-5 TRBV4-3 TGCGCCAGCAGCCAAACACCTTATAGCAATCAGCCCCAGCATTTT CASSQTPYSNQPQHF
. . TRBJ2-5 TRBV7-2 TGTGCCAGCAGCCAGCAGCAGGGGGAGGTCGGAGAGACCCAGTACTTC CASSQQQGEVGETQYF
TRBD2 . TRBJ2-7 TRBV7-2 TGTGCCAGCAGCCCTACTAGCGGGGCCATCGAGCAGTACTTC CASSPTSGAIEQYF
. . TRBJ1-2 TRBV6-6 TGTGCCAGCAGGGCTCAGGGTGATATCTATGGCTACACCTTC CASRAQGDIYGYTF
TRBD2 . TRBJ2-7 TRBV7-9 TGTGCCAGCAGCTCGACTAGCGGGACGAGCTCCTACGAGCAGTACTTC CASSSTSGTSSYEQYF